This TCR beta chain emerged from a study of cytomegalovirus exposure and HLA in healthy donors. Regarding the study as a whole: Later, an analysis showed that TCR beta chains associated with HLA were more clonally expanded than others that were equally common. Common viral pathogens seemed to be connected with several of the most significant clusters, according to a later analysis.

With regard to this clone: Its antigen is still unknown.

The PCR had 60 Vbeta and 13 Jbeta primers. Per the original data handling: Later reanalysis found 60 million to 90 million unique TCR beta chains, around 9.9 million of them shared. Repertoires were generated with immunoSEQ multiplex PCR, while TCRdb's copy carries only in-frame clones and drops some. V, J and clone size derive from that table, while D and trimming were established from the DNA sequence. In the table there are 100,000 to 150,000 clones, around 75% of which are singletons. Germline CDR1 reads SNHLY; CDR2 reads FYNNEI. The CDR3 contains 14 residues. Trimming removed 6 bases from V and 7 bases from J; junction bases left unmatched: 7.

J is TRBJ1-2 and V is TRBV2, with 11 bases fitting TRBD1. The receptor was derived from a woman aged 50 to 60 in good health and CMV-seropositive. The sequenced sample was PBMCs. The CDR3 region has the DNA TGTGCCAGCAGGGACAGGGGGCCGGGCCTTGGCTACACCTTC. It translates to CASRDRGPGLGYTF.